A selection of T cell receptor beta chains follows, all from one sample in a study of cytomegalovirus exposure and HLA in healthy donors. Some clones are missing from TCRdb's copy, which holds only in-frame ones; the method was immunoSEQ multiplex PCR. The table shows roughly 330,000 clones, with 75% to 90% occurring only once. Sequenced material: PBMCs. The receptors derive from a woman aged 25 to 39 in good health and CMV-seropositive. Each CDR3 is given with its conserved first and last residue. The D gene is left open where the match is weak. The listing skips clone size in some rows; elsewhere it reads once, few, many or a size class.

cdr3_aa cdr3_nt d_call j_call cdr3_length v_call clone_size
CASSLSRVKWSSYNSPLHF TGTGCCAGCAGTTTATCAAGGGTTAAGTGGAGCTCCTATAATTCACCCCTCCACTTT NA TRBJ1-6 19 TRBV27 NA
CASSLEGYNYGYTF TGTGCCAGCAGCTTGGAGGGTTATAACTATGGCTACACCTTC NA TRBJ1-2 14 TRBV5-6 once
CASSIASGMTKNIQYF TGTGCCAGTAGTATAGCCTCCGGCATGACCAAAAACATTCAGTACTTC NA TRBJ2-4 16 TRBV19 NA
CASSQDRQGYNYEQYF TGCGCCAGCAGCCAAGACCGGCAGGGGTATAACTACGAGCAGTACTTC NA TRBJ2-7 16 TRBV4-3 once
CASSLGQASYEQYF TGCGCCAGCAGCTTAGGGCAGGCGAGCTACGAGCAGTACTTC NA TRBJ2-7 14 TRBV5-1 NA
CAWSRTDFKDGYTF TGTGCCTGGAGCCGGACAGATTTTAAGGATGGCTACACCTTC NA TRBJ1-2 14 TRBV30 NA
CASSLDQGTGANVLTF TGCGCCAGCAGCTTGGATCAGGGAACTGGGGCCAACGTCCTGACTTTC NA TRBJ2-6 16 TRBV5-1 NA
CASSRKPDRERITGELFF TGTGCCAGCAGCCGAAAACCCGACAGGGAGAGGATCACCGGGGAGCTGTTTTTT TRBD1 TRBJ2-2 18 TRBV4-2 few
CASSASGTGVASGANVLTF TGTGCCAGCAGCGCCTCCGGGACAGGGGTAGCCTCTGGGGCCAACGTCCTGACTTTC TRBD1 TRBJ2-6 19 TRBV9 NA
CASSLSNSYEQYF TGCGCCAGCAGCTTGTCGAACAGCTACGAGCAGTACTTC NA TRBJ2-7 13 TRBV5-1 NA
CASSWQGYTGELFF TGTGCCAGCAGCTGGCAGGGCTATACCGGGGAGCTGTTTTTT NA TRBJ2-2 14 TRBV7-9 NA
CAWSAWTGNSYEQYF TGTGCCTGGAGTGCGTGGACAGGGAATTCCTACGAGCAGTACTTC TRBD1 TRBJ2-7 15 TRBV30 NA
CAISEPLSAVMSEQYF TGTGCCATCAGTGAGCCCCTTTCTGCGGTAATGAGCGAGCAGTACTTC NA TRBJ2-7 16 TRBV10-3 NA
CASSFQRDYTDTQYF TGTGCCAGCAGTTTTCAGCGGGACTACACAGATACGCAGTATTTT TRBD2 TRBJ2-3 15 TRBV27 NA
CASESYNEQFF TGTGCCAGCGAGTCGTACAATGAGCAGTTCTTC NA TRBJ2-1 11 TRBV6-5 NA
CAIRGQSTYEQYF TGTGCCATCAGGGGCCAGAGTACCTACGAGCAGTACTTC NA TRBJ2-7 13 TRBV2 NA
CASSPLGQGGHEQYF TGTGCCAGCTCACCTCTGGGACAGGGAGGACACGAGCAGTACTTC TRBD1 TRBJ2-7 15 TRBV18 NA
CASSPGLNQPQHF TGTGCCAGCTCACCGGGACTCAATCAGCCCCAGCATTTT NA TRBJ1-5 13 TRBV18 NA
CASWGVREGAYEQFF TGTGCCAGCTGGGGGGTGAGGGAGGGGGCTTATGAGCAGTTCTTC NA TRBJ2-1 15 TRBV25-1 NA
CASSLDPTGSGTDTQYF TGCGCCAGCAGCTTGGACCCGACAGGGTCGGGCACAGATACGCAGTATTTT TRBD1 TRBJ2-3 17 TRBV5-1 NA